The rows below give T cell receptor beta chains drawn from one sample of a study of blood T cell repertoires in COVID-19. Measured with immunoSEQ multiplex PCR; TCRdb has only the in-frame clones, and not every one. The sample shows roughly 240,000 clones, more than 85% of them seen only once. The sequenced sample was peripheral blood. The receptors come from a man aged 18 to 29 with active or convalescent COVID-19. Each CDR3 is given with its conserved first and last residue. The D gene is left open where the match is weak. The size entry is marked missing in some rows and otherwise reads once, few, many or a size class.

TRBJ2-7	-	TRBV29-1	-	CSVAGTYEQYF	TGCAGCGTGGCCGGGACCTACGAGCAGTACTTC
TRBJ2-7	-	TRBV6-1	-	CASSEGQGISYEQYF	TGTGCCAGCAGTGAAGGTCAGGGGATCTCCTACGAGCAGTACTTC
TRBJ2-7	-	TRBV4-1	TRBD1	CASSQDQGATYEQYF	TGCGCCAGCAGCCAAGATCAGGGGGCCACCTACGAGCAGTACTTC
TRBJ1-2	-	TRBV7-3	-	CASRRGKRGYTF	TGTGCCAGCCGAAGGGGTAAGAGGGGCTACACCTTC
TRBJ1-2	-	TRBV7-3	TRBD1	CASSPDRAGGYTF	TGTGCCAGCAGTCCAGACAGGGCCGGGGGCTACACCTTC
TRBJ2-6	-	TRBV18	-	CASHVGSGANVLTF	TGTGCCAGCCACGTCGGCTCTGGGGCCAACGTCCTGACTTTC
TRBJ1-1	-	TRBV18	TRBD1	CASSPVWDSLNTEAFF	TGTGCCAGCTCACCAGTTTGGGACAGCTTGAACACTGAAGCTTTCTTT
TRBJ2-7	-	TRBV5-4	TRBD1	CASKGQGATYEQYF	TGTGCCAGCAAAGGACAGGGGGCGACGTACGAGCAGTACTTC
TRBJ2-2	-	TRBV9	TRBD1	CASSSRQGKLGELFF	TGTGCCAGCAGCAGCCGACAGGGAAAGTTAGGGGAGCTGTTTTTT
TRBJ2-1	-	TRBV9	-	CASSVMGGYNEQFF	TGTGCCAGCAGCGTAATGGGGGGCTACAATGAGCAGTTCTTC
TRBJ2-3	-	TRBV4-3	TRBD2	CASSQDRTSAIDDTQYF	TGCGCCAGCAGCCAAGATCGAACTAGCGCAATTGATGATACGCAGTATTTT
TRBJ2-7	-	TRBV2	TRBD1	CASSRDRVHEQYF	TGTGCCAGCAGTCGCGACAGGGTACACGAGCAGTACTTC
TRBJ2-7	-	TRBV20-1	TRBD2	CSASGLADTFYEQYF	TGCAGTGCTAGTGGGCTAGCGGATACCTTCTACGAGCAGTACTTC
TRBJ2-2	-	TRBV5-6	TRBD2	CASVGPGLAGIHGGELFF	TGTGCCAGCGTTGGGCCTGGGCTAGCGGGAATTCACGGCGGGGAGCTGTTTTTT
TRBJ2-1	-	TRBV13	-	CASSPTLVTSSYNEQFF	TGTGCCAGCAGCCCAACCCTAGTCACGAGCTCCTACAATGAGCAGTTCTTC
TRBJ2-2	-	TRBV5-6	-	CASSFQGLRELFF	TGTGCCAGCAGCTTCCAGGGGTTGAGGGAGCTGTTTTTT
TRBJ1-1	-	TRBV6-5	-	CASSYHSKNTEAFF	TGTGCCAGCAGTTACCACTCTAAGAACACTGAAGCTTTCTTT
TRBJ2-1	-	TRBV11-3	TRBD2	CASSLLGGGLYNEQFF	TGTGCCAGCAGCCTCCTTGGGGGAGGGCTCTACAATGAGCAGTTCTTC
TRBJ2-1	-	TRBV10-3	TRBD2	CAISGVGGSGRPKTHEQFF	TGTGCCATCAGTGGCGTGGGAGGGAGCGGGAGGCCCAAAACCCATGAGCAGTTCTTC
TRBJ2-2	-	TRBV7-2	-	CASSLVGGPGELFF	TGTGCCAGCAGCTTAGTAGGCGGTCCCGGGGAGCTGTTTTTT
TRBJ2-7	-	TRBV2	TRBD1	CASWEGTGSEQYF	TGTGCCAGTTGGGAGGGGACAGGGTCCGAGCAGTACTTC
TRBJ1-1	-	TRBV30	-	CAWSGTEAFF	TGTGCCTGGTCCGGGACAGAAGCTTTCTTT
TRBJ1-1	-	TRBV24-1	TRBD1	CATSDWDRTRWNTEAFF	TGTGCCACCAGTGATTGGGACAGGACTAGATGGAACACTGAAGCTTTCTTT
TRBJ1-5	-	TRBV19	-	CASSTTGPVKPQHF	TGTGCCAGTAGCACGACAGGACCGGTTAAGCCCCAGCATTTT
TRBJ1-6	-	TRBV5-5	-	CASSAGLSYNSPLHF	TGTGCCAGCAGCGCAGGGCTTTCCTATAATTCACCCCTCCACTTT
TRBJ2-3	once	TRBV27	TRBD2	CASSLTLAGAYTQYF	TGTGCCAGCAGTTTAACTCTAGCGGGGGCGTATACGCAGTATTTT
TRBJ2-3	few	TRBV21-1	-	CASSTTSTDTQYF	TGTGCCAGCAGCACCACTAGCACAGATACGCAGTATTTT
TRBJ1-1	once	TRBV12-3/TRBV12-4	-	CASGQEGTEAFF	TGTGCCAGCGGCCAGGAGGGCACTGAAGCTTTCTTT
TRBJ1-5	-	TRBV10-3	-	CAISIDSNQPQHF	TGTGCCATCAGCATAGATAGCAATCAGCCCCAGCATTTT
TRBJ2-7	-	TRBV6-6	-	CASSPEPITYEQYF	TGTGCCAGCAGTCCCGAGCCCATTACTTACGAGCAGTACTTC
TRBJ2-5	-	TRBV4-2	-	CASSHQGQGAETQYF	TGTGCCAGCAGCCATCAGGGGCAGGGTGCGGAGACCCAGTACTTC
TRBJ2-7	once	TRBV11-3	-	CASSVGITRGYEQYF	TGTGCCAGCAGCGTAGGTATCACCAGGGGCTACGAGCAGTACTTC
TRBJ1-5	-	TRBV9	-	CASQKGQYSNQPQHF	TGTGCCAGCCAAAAAGGACAGTATAGCAATCAGCCCCAGCATTTT
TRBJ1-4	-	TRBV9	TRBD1	CASSPMDRAELFF	TGTGCCAGCAGCCCGATGGACAGGGCGGAACTGTTTTTT
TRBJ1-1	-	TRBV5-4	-	CASSLGAGMNTEAFF	TGTGCCAGCAGCTTGGGGGCAGGGATGAACACTGAAGCTTTCTTT
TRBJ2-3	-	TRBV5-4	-	CASSPTVDTQYF	TGTGCCAGCAGCCCTACGGTAGATACGCAGTATTTT
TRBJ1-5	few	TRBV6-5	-	CASRPGGGNQPQHF	TGTGCCAGCAGACCAGGCGGGGGAAATCAGCCCCAGCATTTT
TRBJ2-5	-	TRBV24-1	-	CATSDLGAGKYQETQYF	TGTGCCACCAGTGATTTGGGGGCGGGGAAATACCAAGAGACCCAGTACTTC
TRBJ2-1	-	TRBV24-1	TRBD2	CATALAGMNEQFF	TGTGCCACCGCACTAGCGGGGATGAATGAGCAGTTCTTC
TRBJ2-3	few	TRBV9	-	CASSVANMLDTQYF	TGTGCCAGCAGCGTAGCCAACATGCTAGATACGCAGTATTTT
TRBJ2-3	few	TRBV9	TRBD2	CASSGGSGDTDTQYF	TGTGCCAGCAGCGGAGGGAGCGGGGACACAGATACGCAGTATTTT